The entry below gives a single T cell receptor beta chain sequence along with its context. Its cognate antigen is unknown. A much larger clone is a single base away; this may be a read error. The data belong to a study of tumor and adjacent non-tumor tissue in lung cancer. The overall study: Patients were aged about 31 to 85, around ten men and a handful of women, stage I to III.

No cell sorting was done before RNA was extracted from the tissue. The germline gives CDR1 KGHDR, CDR2 SFDVKD. There are 16 residues in the CDR3. Whole-study results and caveats: Tumor repertoires had a smaller top 100 clone share than normal lung. TCR diversity was significantly greater in tumor than normal lung tissue. Tumor TCR diversity, when higher, was linked to shorter survival.

A modified ARM-PCR protocol with three rounds of nested PCR amplified TCRbeta. MiXCR, applied by TCRdb to the multiplex PCR reads, yields one record per CDR3 protein. This sample has approximately 76,000 distinct CDR3 sequences; around 70% occur once, and the top ten carry roughly 12%. The TCR was taken from a woman between 65 and 79 years old with non-small cell lung cancer. The specimen sequenced was lung tumor tissue. This sequence joins TRBV24-1 and TRBJ2-5; weak D call: TRBD2 (6 bases). CDR3 loop: CATSDLTGDRQGTQYF. CDR3 in DNA: TGTGCCACCAGTGATTTGACGGGAGACCGGCAAGGGACCCAGTACTTC.